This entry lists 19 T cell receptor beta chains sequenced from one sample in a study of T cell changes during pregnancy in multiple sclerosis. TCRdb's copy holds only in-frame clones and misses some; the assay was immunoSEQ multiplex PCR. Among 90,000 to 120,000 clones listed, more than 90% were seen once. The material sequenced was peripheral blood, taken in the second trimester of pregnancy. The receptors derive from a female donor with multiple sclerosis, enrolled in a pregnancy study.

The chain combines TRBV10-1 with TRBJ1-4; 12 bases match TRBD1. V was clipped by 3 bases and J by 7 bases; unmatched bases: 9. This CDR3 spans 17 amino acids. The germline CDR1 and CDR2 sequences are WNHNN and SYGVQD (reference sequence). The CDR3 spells CASSEGDPGQGAEKLFF. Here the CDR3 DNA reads TGCGCCAGCAGTGAAGGTGATCCGGGACAGGGGGCTGAAAAACTGTTTTTT.

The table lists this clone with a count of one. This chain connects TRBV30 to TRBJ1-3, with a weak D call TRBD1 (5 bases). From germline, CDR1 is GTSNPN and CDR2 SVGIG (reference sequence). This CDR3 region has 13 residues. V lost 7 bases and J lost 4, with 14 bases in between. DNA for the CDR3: TGTGCCTCCTCGCAGGGCTCCGGAAACACCATATATTTT. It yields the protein CASSQGSGNTIYF.

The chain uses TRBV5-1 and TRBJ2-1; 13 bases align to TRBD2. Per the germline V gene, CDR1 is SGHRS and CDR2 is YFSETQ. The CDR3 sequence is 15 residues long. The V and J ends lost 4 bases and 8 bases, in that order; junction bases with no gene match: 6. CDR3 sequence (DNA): TGCGCCAGCAGCGCTGGGACTAGCGGGGCCCATGAGCAGTTCTTC. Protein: CASSAGTSGAHEQFF.

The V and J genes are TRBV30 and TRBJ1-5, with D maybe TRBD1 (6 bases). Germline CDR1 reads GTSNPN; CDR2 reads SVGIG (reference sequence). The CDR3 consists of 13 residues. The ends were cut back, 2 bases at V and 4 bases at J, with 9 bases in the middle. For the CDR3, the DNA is TGTGCCTGGAGTCGGGGACAAAATCAGCCCCAGCATTTT. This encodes CAWSRGQNQPQHF.

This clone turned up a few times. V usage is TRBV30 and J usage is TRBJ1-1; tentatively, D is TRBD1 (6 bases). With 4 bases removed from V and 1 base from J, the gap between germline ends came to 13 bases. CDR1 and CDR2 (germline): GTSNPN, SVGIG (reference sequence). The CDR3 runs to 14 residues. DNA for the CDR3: TGTGCCTGGACCAGATTACAGGGGAACACTGAAGCTTTCTTT. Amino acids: CAWTRLQGNTEAFF.

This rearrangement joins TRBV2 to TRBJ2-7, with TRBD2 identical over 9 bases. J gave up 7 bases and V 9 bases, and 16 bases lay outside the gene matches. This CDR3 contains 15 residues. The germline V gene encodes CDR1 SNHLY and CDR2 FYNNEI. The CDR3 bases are TGTGCCAGTGAAGTCTTGGGACTAGCTATCAATGAGCAGTACTTC. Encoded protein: CASEVLGLAINEQYF.

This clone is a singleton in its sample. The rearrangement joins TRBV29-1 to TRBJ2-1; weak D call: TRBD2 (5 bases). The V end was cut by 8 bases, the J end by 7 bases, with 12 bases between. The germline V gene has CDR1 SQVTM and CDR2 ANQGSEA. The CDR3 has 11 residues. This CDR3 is CSSRTGNEQFF. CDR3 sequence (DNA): TGCAGCTCCCGGACTGGGAATGAGCAGTTCTTC.

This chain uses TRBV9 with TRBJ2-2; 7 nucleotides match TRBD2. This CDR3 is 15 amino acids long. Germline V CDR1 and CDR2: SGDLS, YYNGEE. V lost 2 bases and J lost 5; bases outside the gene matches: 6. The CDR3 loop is CASSVREKGTGELFF. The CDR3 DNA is TGTGCCAGCAGCGTGCGGGAGAAGGGAACCGGGGAGCTGTTTTTT.

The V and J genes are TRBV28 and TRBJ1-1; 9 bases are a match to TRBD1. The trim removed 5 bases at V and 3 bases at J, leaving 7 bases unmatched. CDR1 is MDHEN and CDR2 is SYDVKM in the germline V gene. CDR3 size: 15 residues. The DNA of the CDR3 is TGTGCCAGCAGTGTACCCGGGACAGGGTACACTGAAGCTTTCTTT. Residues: CASSVPGTGYTEAFF.

CDR3 protein: CASSLETGELAQNEKLFF. The CDR3 coding sequence is TGTGCCAGCTCGCTTGAAACAGGGGAATTAGCACAGAATGAAAAACTGTTTTTT. The chain carries TRBV18 and TRBJ1-4; 7 bases are a match to TRBD1. The CDR3 is 18 residues long. Per germline, CDR1 KGHSH and CDR2 LQKENI. Trimming at V came to 6 bases and at J to 5 bases, leaving 18 bases not matched to a gene.

CDR3 loop: CASSERGGLETQYF. CDR3 in DNA: TGCGCCAGCAGTGAGCGGGGGGGCCTTGAGACCCAGTACTTC. This chain connects TRBV10-2 to TRBJ2-5, with 8 bases identical to TRBD2. The V gene's germline CDR1 is WSHSY and CDR2 SAAADI. The CDR3 spans 14 residues. V gave up 2 bases and J gave up 5 bases; unmatched junction bases: 4.

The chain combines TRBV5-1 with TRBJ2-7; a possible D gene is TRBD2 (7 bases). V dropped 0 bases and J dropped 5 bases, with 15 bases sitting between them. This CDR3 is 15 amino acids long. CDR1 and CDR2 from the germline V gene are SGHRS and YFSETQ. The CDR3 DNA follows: TGCGCCAGCAGCTTGGAAGGGGGGGGAGTGGACGAGCAGTACTTC. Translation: CASSLEGGGVDEQYF.

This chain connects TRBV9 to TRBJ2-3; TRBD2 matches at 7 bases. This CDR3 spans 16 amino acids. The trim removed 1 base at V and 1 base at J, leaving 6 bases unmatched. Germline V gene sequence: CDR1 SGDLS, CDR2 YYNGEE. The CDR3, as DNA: TGTGCCAGCAGCGTAAGCGGGACTCTACGCACAGATACGCAGTATTTT. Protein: CASSVSGTLRTDTQYF.

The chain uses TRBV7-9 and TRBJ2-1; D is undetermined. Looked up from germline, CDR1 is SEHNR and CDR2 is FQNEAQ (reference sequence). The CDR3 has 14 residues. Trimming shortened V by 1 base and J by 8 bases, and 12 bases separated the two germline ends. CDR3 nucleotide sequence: TGTGCCAGCAGCTTAGTAGCTAGTGTTGATGAGCAGTTCTTC. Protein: CASSLVASVDEQFF.

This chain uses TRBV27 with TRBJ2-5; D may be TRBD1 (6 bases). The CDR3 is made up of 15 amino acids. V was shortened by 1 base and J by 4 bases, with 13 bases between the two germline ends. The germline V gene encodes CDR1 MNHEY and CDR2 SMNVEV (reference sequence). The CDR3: CASSLFWGQGETQYF. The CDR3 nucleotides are TGTGCCAGCAGTTTATTTTGGGGGCAGGGAGAGACCCAGTACTTC.

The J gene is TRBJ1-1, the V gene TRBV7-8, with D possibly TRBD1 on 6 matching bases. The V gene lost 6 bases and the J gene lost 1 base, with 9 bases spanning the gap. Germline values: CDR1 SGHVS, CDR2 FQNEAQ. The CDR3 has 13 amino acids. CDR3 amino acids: CASRLDRNTEAFF. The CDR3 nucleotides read TGTGCCAGCAGGCTGGACAGGAACACTGAAGCTTTCTTT. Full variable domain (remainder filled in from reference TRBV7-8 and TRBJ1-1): GAGVSQSPRYKVAKRGQDVALRCDPISGHVSLFWYQQALGQGPEFLTYFQNEAQLDKSGLPSDRFFAERPEGSVSTLKIQRTQQEDSAVYLCASRLDRNTEAFFGQGTRLTVV.

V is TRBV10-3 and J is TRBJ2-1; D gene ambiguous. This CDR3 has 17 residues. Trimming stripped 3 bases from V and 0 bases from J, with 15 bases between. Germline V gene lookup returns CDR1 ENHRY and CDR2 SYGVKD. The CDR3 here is CAISDSLHPSSYNEQFF. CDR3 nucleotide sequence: TGTGCCATCAGTGATTCCTTGCACCCGAGCTCCTACAATGAGCAGTTCTTC.

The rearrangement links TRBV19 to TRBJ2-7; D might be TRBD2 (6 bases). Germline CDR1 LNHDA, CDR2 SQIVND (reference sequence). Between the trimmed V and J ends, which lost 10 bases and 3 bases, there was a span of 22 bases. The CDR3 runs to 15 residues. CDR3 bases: TGTGCCACATCCCCCGGAGGGGCTAGGGGCTACGAGCAGTACTTC. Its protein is CATSPGGARGYEQYF.

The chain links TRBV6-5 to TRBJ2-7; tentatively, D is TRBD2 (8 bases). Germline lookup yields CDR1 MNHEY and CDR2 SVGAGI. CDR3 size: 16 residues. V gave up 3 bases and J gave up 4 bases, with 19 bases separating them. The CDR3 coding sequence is TGTGCCAGCAGTTATGGGAGGGGGCGGGAGGTGTACGAGCAGTACTTC. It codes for CASSYGRGREVYEQYF.